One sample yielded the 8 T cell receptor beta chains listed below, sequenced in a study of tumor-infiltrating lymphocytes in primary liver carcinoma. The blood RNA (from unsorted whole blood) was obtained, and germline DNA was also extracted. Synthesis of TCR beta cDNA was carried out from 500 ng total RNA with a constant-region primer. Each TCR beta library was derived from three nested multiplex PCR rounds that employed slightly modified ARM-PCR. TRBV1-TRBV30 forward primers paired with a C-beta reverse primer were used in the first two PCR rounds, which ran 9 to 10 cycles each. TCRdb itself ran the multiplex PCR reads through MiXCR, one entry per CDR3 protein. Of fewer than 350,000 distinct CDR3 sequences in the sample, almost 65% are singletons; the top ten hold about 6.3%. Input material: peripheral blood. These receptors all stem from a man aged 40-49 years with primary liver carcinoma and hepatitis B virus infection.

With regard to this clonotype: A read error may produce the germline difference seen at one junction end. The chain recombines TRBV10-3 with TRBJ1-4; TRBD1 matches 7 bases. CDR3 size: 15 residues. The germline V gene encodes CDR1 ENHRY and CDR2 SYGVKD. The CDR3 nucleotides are TGTGCCATCAATGAGCAGGGGGCAACTAATGAAAAACTGTTTTTT. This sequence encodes CAINEQGATNEKLFF.

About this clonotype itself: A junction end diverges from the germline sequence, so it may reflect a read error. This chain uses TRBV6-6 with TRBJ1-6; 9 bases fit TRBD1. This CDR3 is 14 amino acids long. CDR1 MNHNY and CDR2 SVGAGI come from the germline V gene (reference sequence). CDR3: CASSTGGLNLPLHF. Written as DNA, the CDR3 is TGTGCCAGCAGTACAGGGGGCTTAAATTTACCCCTCCACTTT.

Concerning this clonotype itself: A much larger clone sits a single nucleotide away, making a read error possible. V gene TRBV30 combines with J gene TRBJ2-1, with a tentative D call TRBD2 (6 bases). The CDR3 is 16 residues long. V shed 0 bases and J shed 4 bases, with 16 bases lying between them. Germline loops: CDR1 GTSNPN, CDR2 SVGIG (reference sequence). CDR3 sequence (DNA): TGTGCCTGGAGTGTTTTAGCGTGGGAGGTTTACAATGAGCAGTTCTTC. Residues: CAWSVLAWEVYNEQFF.

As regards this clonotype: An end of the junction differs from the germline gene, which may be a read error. The CDR3: CASSYRSAGTYGQYF. The CDR3 region has the DNA TGTGCCAGCAGTTATCGATCGGCGGGAACCTACGGGCAGTACTTC. The chain uses TRBV6-5 and TRBJ2-7; tentatively, D is TRBD2 (6 bases). This CDR3 has 15 residues. CDR1 and CDR2 (germline): MNHEY, SVGAGI.

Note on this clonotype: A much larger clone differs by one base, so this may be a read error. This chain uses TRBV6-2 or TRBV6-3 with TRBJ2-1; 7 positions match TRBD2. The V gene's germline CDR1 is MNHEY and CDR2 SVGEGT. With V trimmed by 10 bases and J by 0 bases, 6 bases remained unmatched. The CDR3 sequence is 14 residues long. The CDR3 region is CAISGTPSYNEQFF. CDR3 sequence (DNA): TGTGCCATCAGCGGGACTCCCTCCTACAATGAGCAGTTCTTC.

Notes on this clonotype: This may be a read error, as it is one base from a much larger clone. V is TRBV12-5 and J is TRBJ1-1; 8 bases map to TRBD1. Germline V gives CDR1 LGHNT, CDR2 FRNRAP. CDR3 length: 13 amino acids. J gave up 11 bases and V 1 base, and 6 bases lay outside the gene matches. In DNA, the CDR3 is TGTGCTAGTGGTTTGGGCCAGGGGGCCGATGCTTTCTTT. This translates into CASGLGQGADAFF.

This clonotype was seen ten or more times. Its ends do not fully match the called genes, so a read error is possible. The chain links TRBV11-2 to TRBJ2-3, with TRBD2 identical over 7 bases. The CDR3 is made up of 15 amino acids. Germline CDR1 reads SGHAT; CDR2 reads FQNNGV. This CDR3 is CASSHKAGNTDPQYF. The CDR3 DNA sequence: TGTGCCAGCAGCCATAAAGCGGGGAACACAGATCCGCAGTATTTT.

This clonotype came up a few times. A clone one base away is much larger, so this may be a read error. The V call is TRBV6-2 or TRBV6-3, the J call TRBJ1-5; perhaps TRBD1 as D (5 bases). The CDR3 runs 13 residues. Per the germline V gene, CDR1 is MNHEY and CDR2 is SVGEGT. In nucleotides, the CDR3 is TGTACCAGCAGTGTCGACAGTCATCAGCCCCAGCATTTT. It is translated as CTSSVDSHQPQHF.